These 14 T cell receptor beta chains share one sample of origin, sequenced in a study of cytomegalovirus exposure and HLA in healthy donors. Data came from immunoSEQ multiplex PCR; TCRdb stores just in-frame clones and leaves some out. The sample shows about 56,000 clones, 85% to 95% of them seen only once. Sequences were obtained from PBMCs. The receptor source for this set is a young woman in good health and CMV-seropositive.

V gene TRBV10-3 combines with J gene TRBJ2-2; D is undetermined. CDR3 length: 14 amino acids. The germline CDR1 and CDR2 sequences are ENHRY and SYGVKD. Trimming stripped 0 bases from V and 5 bases from J, with 7 bases between. CDR3 DNA: TGTGCCATCAGTGAGTCGTCCGGGACCGGGGAGCTGTTTTTT. This gives the protein CAISESSGTGELFF.

This chain links TRBV5-1 with TRBJ2-5, with a weak D call TRBD2 (6 bases). Germline assignment: CDR1 SGHRS and CDR2 YFSETQ. Trimming cost V 4 bases and J 1 base, with 17 bases left between them. The CDR3 is 16 amino acids. CDR3 in DNA: TGCGCCAGCAGCGGGAGCAGGAGGGGTGGCCAAGAGACCCAGTACTTC. Residues: CASSGSRRGGQETQYF. Combining the CDR3 with reference TRBV5-1 and TRBJ2-5 gives the whole variable domain KAGVTQTPRYLIKTRGQQVTLSCSPISGHRSVSWYQQTPGQGLQFLFEYFSETQRNKGNFPGRFSGRQFSNSRSEMNVSTLELGDSALYLCASSGSRRGGQETQYFGPGTRLLVL.

The rearrangement uses TRBV18 and TRBJ2-7, with TRBD2 matching 14 bases. The V and J ends lost 4 bases and 7 bases, in that order; junction bases with no gene match: 12. Looked up from germline, CDR1 is KGHSH and CDR2 is LQKENI. The CDR3 has 17 residues. In nucleotides, the CDR3 is TGTGCCAGCTCACAGCCGGGACTAGCGGGGGTTTCGGGAGAGCAGTACTTC. It encodes CASSQPGLAGVSGEQYF.

The V and J genes are TRBV7-9 and TRBJ2-7, with D maybe TRBD1 (6 bases). The germline V gene has CDR1 SEHNR and CDR2 FQNEAQ (reference sequence). CDR3 length: 14 residues. The V end lost 6 bases, the J end lost 0 bases, and 12 bases lay between the germline ends. The CDR3 region has the DNA TGTGCCAGCAGTTCACAGGACAGCTCCTACGAGCAGTACTTC. Translation: CASSSQDSSYEQYF.

The CDR3 nucleotides are TGTGCCAGCAGTGGACAGGGACTAGCGGGGGGCTGGGAGACCCAGTACTTC. Translating gives CASSGQGLAGGWETQYF. V usage is TRBV2 and J usage is TRBJ2-5; 15 positions agree with TRBD2. Per the germline V gene, CDR1 is SNHLY and CDR2 is FYNNEI. The J segment lost 5 bases and the V segment lost 4 bases, leaving 8 bases of the junction unmatched. The CDR3 contains 17 residues.

The chain carries TRBV5-8 and TRBJ1-6; D remains unclear. The germline CDR1 and CDR2 sequences are SGHTS and YDEGEE. This CDR3 is 14 amino acids long. V lost 1 base and J 9 bases, leaving 11 bases between the germline ends. In nucleotides, the CDR3 is TGTGCCAGCAGCTTGTTAAGCGGTGGTTCACCCCTCCACTTT. Amino acids: CASSLLSGGSPLHF. The full variable domain, with the rest looked up from reference TRBV5-8 and TRBJ1-6, is EAGVTQSPTHLIKTRGQQATLRCSPISGHTSVYWYQQALGLGLQFLLWYDEGEERNRGNFPPRFSGRQFPNYSSELNVNALELEDSALYLCASSLLSGGSPLHFGNGTRLTVT.

The gene calls are TRBV28 and TRBJ2-4, with a weak D call TRBD2 (6 bases). Germline V CDR1 and CDR2: MDHEN, SYDVKM. V lost 7 bases and J 0 bases, leaving 10 bases between the germline ends. The CDR3 is made up of 14 amino acids. The CDR3 loop is CASTPGVAKNIQYF. In DNA, the CDR3 is TGTGCCAGCACTCCGGGAGTAGCCAAAAACATTCAGTACTTC.

The rearrangement joins TRBV7-2 to TRBJ1-1; a weak D match, TRBD1 (6 bases). There are 14 residues in the CDR3. V was pared by 3 bases and J by 2 bases, with 10 bases between. From germline, CDR1 is SGHTA and CDR2 FQGNSA. In nucleotides, the CDR3 is TGTGCCAGCAGCTTTTCGGGGGGCAACACTGAAGCTTTCTTT. This codes for CASSFSGGNTEAFF.

In this sample, this clone turned up a few times. CDR3 in amino acids: CASRGRDRVNQPQHF. CDR3 sequence (DNA): TGTGCCAGTAGGGGCCGGGACAGGGTAAATCAGCCCCAGCATTTT. V usage is TRBV19 and J usage is TRBJ1-5, with 9 bases fitting TRBD1. Germline lookup yields CDR1 LNHDA and CDR2 SQIVND (reference sequence). This CDR3 is built from 15 residues. V was clipped by 6 bases and J by 4 bases; unmatched bases: 7.

This clone was detected only once. This chain joins TRBV6-6 and TRBJ1-1; D may be TRBD1 (5 bases). The CDR3 consists of 13 residues. Between the trimmed V and J ends, which lost 3 bases and 4 bases, there was a span of 9 bases. Germline V gives CDR1 MNHNY, CDR2 SVGAGI (reference sequence). CDR3 amino acids: CASSYSGVTEAFF. The CDR3 bases are TGTGCCAGCAGTTATTCGGGGGTCACTGAAGCTTTCTTT.

The J gene is TRBJ2-7, the V gene TRBV18, with 8 positions matching TRBD1. The V gene's germline CDR1 is KGHSH and CDR2 LQKENI. After removal of 4 bases from V and 6 bases from J, the junction contained 5 bases not matched to a gene. This CDR3 has 13 amino acids. CDR3 sequence: CASSLDRGSEQYF. CDR3 in DNA: TGTGCCAGCTCACTCGACAGGGGAAGCGAGCAGTACTTC.

This sequence joins TRBV15 and TRBJ2-2; D gene uncertain. Trimming removed 6 bases at V and 2 bases at J, with 10 bases between. Germline-derived CDR1 and CDR2 are LNHNV and YYDKDF (reference sequence). The CDR3 is made up of 14 amino acids. The CDR3 protein is CATRMGPNTGELFF. DNA of the CDR3: TGTGCCACCAGAATGGGCCCCAACACCGGGGAGCTGTTTTTT.

The chain combines TRBV6-5 with TRBJ1-5; TRBD1 is a possible D gene (6 bases). The CDR3 sequence is 15 residues long. Trimming took off 6 bases at V and 3 bases at J, with 15 bases between the two ends. Germline V gene lookup returns CDR1 MNHEY and CDR2 SVGAGI. This CDR3 reads CASRTNTGTNQPQHF. As DNA, the CDR3 is TGTGCCAGCAGGACTAATACAGGGACCAATCAGCCCCAGCATTTT.

The rearrangement uses TRBV18 and TRBJ2-5, with TRBD1 matching 10 bases. Germline V gives CDR1 KGHSH, CDR2 LQKENI. Losses at the gene ends were 3 bases for V and 3 bases for J; bases not matched to a gene: 10. The CDR3 length is 17 residues. CDR3 residues: CASSPARAGTGEETQYF. CDR3 coding DNA: TGTGCCAGCTCACCGGCTCGTGCCGGGACAGGGGAAGAGACCCAGTACTTC.